Listed here is a single T cell receptor (beta chain). The entry originates in a study of T cells expressing NK-cell markers. TCRdb derives one entry per CDR3 protein from the 5' RACE reads, leaving out DNA. The sample data list about 540,000 distinct CDR3 sequences. This CDR3 is 14 amino acids long. Germline loops: CDR1 MNHEY, CDR2 SVGEGT. The sample comprised blood T cells: a sorted CD56 or NKG2C T cell subset, CD4+ or CD8+ T cells, or bulk PBMC T cells (not recorded which). The clonotype comes from a man aged 18 to 30 in good health. The chain carries TRBV6-2 or TRBV6-3 and TRBJ2-7. Here the CDR3 reads CASSYSNRVYEQYF.